This T cell receptor (beta chain) was found in a study of memory CD4+ T cells and cytomegalovirus serostatus. Overall study context: Healthy Belgian adult donors included under ten CMV-positive and some 23 CMV-negative people. General study points: The CMV-associated TCR signature appears largely within the CD4+ memory repertoire.

Comments on this clone: Its target is unknown.

J lost 3 bases, V lost 7 bases, and 11 bases had no gene match. The CDR3 is 15 residues long. Germline V CDR1 and CDR2: MNHNS, SASEGT. The sort gate was single viable CD3+CD4+CD8-CD45RO+ cells for memory CD4+ T cells. Method: immunoSEQ multiplex PCR; TCRdb's copy keeps in-frame clones and lacks some. Of some 48,000 clones listed, roughly 80% were seen once; the top ten hold 0.65% to 0.7%. The specimen was memory CD4+ T cells from blood. The V and J genes are TRBV6-1 and TRBJ2-7, with 8 bases that match TRBD1. The clonotype comes from an adult in good health and CMV-seronegative. CDR3 bases: TGTGCCAGCAAAACCCAGGACAGGGATTACTACGAGCAGTACTTC. This encodes CASKTQDRDYYEQYF.